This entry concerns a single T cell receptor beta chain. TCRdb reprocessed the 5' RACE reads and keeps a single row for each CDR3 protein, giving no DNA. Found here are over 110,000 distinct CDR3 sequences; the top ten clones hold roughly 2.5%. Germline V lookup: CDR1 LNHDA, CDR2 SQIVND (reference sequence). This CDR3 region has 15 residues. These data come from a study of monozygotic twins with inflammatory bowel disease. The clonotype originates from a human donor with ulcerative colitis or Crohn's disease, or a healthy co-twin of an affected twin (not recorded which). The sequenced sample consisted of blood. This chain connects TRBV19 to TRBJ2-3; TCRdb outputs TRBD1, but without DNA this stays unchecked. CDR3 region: CASLPGFRSTDTQYF.